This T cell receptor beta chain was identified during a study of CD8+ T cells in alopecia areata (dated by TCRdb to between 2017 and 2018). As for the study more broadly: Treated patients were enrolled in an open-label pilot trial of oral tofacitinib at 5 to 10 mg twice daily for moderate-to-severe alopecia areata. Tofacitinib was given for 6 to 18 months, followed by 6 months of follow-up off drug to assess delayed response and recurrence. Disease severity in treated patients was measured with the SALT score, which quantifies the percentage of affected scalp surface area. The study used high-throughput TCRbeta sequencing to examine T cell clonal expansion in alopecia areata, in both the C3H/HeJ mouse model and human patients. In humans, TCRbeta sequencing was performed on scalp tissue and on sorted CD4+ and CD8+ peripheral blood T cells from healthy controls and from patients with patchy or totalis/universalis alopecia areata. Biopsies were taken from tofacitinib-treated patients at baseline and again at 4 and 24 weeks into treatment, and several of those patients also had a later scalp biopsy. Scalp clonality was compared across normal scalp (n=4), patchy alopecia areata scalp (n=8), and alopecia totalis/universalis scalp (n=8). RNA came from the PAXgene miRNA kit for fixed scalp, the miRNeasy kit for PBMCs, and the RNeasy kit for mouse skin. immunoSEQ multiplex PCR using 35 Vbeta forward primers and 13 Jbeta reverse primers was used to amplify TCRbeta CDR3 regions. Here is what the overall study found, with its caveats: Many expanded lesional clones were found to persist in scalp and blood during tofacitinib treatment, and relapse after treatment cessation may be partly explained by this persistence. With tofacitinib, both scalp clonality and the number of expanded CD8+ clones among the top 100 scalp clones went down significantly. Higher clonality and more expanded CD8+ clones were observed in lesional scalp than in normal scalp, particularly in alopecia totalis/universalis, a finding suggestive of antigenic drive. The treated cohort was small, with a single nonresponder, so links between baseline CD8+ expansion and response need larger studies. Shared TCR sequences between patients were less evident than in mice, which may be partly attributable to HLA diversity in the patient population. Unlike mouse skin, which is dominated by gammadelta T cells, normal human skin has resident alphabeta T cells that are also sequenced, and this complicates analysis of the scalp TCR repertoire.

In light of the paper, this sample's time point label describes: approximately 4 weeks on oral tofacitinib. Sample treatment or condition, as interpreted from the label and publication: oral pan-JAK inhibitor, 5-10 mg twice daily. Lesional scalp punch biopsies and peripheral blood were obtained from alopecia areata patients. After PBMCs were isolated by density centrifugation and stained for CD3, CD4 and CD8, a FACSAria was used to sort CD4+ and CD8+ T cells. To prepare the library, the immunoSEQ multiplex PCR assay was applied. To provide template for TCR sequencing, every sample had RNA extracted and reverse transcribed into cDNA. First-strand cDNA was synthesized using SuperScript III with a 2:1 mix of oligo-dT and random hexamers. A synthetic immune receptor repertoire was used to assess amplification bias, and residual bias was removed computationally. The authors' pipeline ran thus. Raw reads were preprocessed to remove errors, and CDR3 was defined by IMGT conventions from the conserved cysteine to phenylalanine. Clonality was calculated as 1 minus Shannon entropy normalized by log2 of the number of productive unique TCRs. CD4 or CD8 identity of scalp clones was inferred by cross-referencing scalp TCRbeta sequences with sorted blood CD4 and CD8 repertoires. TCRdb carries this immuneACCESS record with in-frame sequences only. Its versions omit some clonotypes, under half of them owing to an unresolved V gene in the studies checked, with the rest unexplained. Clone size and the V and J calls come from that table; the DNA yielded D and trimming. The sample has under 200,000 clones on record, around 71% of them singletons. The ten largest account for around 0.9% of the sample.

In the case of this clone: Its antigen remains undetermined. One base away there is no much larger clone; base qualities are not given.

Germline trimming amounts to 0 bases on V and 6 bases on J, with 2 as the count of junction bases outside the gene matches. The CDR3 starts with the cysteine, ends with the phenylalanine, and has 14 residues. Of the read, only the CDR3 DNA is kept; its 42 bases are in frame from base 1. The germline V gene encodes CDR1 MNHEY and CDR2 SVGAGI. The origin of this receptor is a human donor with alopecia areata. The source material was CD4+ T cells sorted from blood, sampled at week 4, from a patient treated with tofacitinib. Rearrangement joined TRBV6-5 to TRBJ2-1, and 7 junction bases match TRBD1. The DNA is TGTGCCAGCAGTTACTCATCAGGGGGCAATGAGCAGTTCTTC. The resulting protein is CASSYSSGGNEQFF.